This passage covers 11 T cell receptor beta chains from one sample sequenced in a study of cytomegalovirus exposure and HLA in healthy donors. Primers for the PCR totalled 60 Vbeta and 13 Jbeta. Method: immunoSEQ multiplex PCR; TCRdb's copy keeps in-frame clones and lacks some. The sample has some 210,000 clones; 70% to 85% are singletons. Sequencing was done on a sample of PBMCs. The origin of the receptors is a male donor in good health and CMV-seronegative.

The chain combines TRBV19 with TRBJ1-5, with TRBD1 matching over 10 bases. CDR3 length: 17 amino acids. Trimming cost V 0 bases and J 4 bases; bases outside gene matches: 6. Germline assignment: CDR1 LNHDA and CDR2 SQIVND (reference sequence). The CDR3 DNA sequence: TGTGCCAGTAGTATAGATTTAAGGACAGGGGGTAATCAGCCCCAGCATTTT. Protein sequence: CASSIDLRTGGNQPQHF.

This chain links TRBV2 with TRBJ2-1; 11 nucleotides line up with TRBD2. The CDR3 runs 13 residues. V was pared by 8 bases and J by 7 bases, with 4 bases of the junction left unmatched. The germline V gene encodes CDR1 SNHLY and CDR2 FYNNEI. CDR3 protein: CASALAGVNEQFF. CDR3 sequence (DNA): TGTGCCAGCGCACTAGCGGGAGTTAATGAGCAGTTCTTC.

This chain uses TRBV7-2 with TRBJ2-7; D is unclear. Germline V lookup: CDR1 SGHTA, CDR2 FQGNSA. The V and J ends lost 5 bases and 3 bases respectively, with 11 bases between them. This CDR3 comprises 13 residues. CDR3 DNA sequence: TGTGCCAGCAGCCGTTTATCGGTCTACGAGCAGTACTTC. Its translation: CASSRLSVYEQYF.

This clone was picked up a small number of times. V usage is TRBV6-5 and J usage is TRBJ2-7; 7 bases are a match to TRBD1. The CDR3 covers 13 residues. The ends lost 2 bases at V and 6 bases at J; junction bases unmatched: 4. The germline V gene encodes CDR1 MNHEY and CDR2 SVGAGI. The CDR3 region is CASSYGPGGEQYF. The CDR3 DNA sequence: TGTGCCAGCAGTTACGGGCCAGGGGGCGAGCAGTACTTC.

The rearrangement uses TRBV27 and TRBJ2-5; TRBD2 aligns across 9 bases. Germline CDR1 is MNHEY and CDR2 is SMNVEV (reference sequence). Trimming removed 2 bases from V and 2 bases from J; junction bases left unmatched: 3. This CDR3 region has 15 residues. DNA for the CDR3: TGTGCCAGCAGTTTACTAGCGGGAAAACAAGAGACCCAGTACTTC. Translated: CASSLLAGKQETQYF.

There are many counts of this clone. The rearrangement joins TRBV19 to TRBJ1-4, with D perhaps TRBD1 (5 bases). This CDR3 is built from 13 residues. Trimming took off 3 bases at V and 12 bases at J, with 14 bases between the two ends. The germline V gene has CDR1 LNHDA and CDR2 SQIVND (reference sequence). The CDR3 nucleotides read TGTGCCAGTAGTATGAGGGGTCGCGGGGAACTGTTTTTT. Translating gives CASSMRGRGELFF.

This clone occurred a few times. The chain carries TRBV19 and TRBJ2-5, with 12 bases aligning to TRBD2. Germline lookup yields CDR1 LNHDA and CDR2 SQIVND (reference sequence). The V gene end was trimmed by 4 bases and the J gene end by 1 base; junction bases not matched to a gene: 4. CDR3 length: 16 amino acids. CDR3 amino acids: CASSKASGRVQETQYF. Here the CDR3 DNA reads TGTGCCAGTAGTAAGGCTAGCGGGAGGGTCCAAGAGACCCAGTACTTC.

This clone was found once. Other DNA sequences of this sample code for an identical CDR3. The chain joins TRBV18 to TRBJ1-1; no clear D gene. V lost 2 bases and J 8 bases, leaving 15 bases between the germline ends. This CDR3 comprises 14 residues. Per germline, CDR1 KGHSH and CDR2 LQKENI. CDR3 sequence: CASSPSAKSMEAFF. CDR3 in DNA: TGTGCCAGCTCACCAAGTGCAAAGAGCATGGAAGCTTTCTTT.

The CDR3 reads CASSPQDTTKLFF. Here the CDR3 DNA reads TGCGCCAGCAGCCCCCAAGACACCACAAAACTGTTTTTT. The V and J genes are TRBV5-1 and TRBJ1-4; unclear D gene. The length of the CDR3 is 13 residues. CDR1 and CDR2 (germline): SGHRS, YFSETQ. Trimming pared 4 bases from V and 10 bases from J, leaving 14 bases between.

This chain connects TRBV6-5 to TRBJ2-5; TRBD2 is a possible D gene (7 bases). The CDR3 contains 15 residues. Germline CDR1 MNHEY, CDR2 SVGAGI. V dropped 6 bases and J dropped 4 bases, with 18 bases sitting between them. The DNA for the CDR3 is TGTGCCAGCAGACGGGGAGGGGGTGAGAGAGAGACCCAGTACTTC. Translation: CASRRGGGERETQYF.

This clone was recorded a few times. The V and J genes are TRBV19 and TRBJ1-1, with D perhaps matching TRBD1 (5 bases). This CDR3 spans 16 amino acids. CDR1 and CDR2 from the germline V gene are LNHDA and SQIVND (reference sequence). The V gene lost 5 bases and the J gene lost 0 bases, with 16 bases spanning the gap. As DNA, the CDR3 is TGTGCCAGTAGTTCATCGGCAGGGAAGATGAACACTGAAGCTTTCTTT. Its protein product is CASSSSAGKMNTEAFF.